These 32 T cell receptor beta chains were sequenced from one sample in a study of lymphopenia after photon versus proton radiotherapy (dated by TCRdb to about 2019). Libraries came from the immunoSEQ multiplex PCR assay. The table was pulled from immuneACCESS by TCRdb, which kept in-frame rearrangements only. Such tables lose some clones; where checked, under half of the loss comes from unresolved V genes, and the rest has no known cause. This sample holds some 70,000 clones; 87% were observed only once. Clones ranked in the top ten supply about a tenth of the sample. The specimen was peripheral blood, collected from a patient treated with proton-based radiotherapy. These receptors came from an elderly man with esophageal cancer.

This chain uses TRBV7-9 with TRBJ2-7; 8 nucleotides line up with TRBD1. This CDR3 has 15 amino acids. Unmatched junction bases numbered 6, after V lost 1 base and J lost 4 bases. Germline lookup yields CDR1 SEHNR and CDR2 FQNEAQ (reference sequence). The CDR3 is CASSLGTGMKYEQYF. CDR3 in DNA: TGTGCCAGCAGCTTAGGGACAGGGATGAAGTACGAGCAGTACTTC.

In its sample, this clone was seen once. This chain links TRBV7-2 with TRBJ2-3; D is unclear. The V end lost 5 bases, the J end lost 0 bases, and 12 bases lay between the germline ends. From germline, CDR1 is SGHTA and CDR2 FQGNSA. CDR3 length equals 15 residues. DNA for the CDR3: TGTGCCAGCAGCCCAGGCGCAGGAAGCACAGATACGCAGTATTTT. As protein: CASSPGAGSTDTQYF.

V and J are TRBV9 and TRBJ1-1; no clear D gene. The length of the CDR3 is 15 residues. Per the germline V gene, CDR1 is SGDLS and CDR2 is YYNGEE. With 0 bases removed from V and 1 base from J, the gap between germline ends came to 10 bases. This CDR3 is CASSVGPFANTEAFF. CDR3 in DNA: TGTGCCAGCAGCGTAGGGCCCTTCGCGAACACTGAAGCTTTCTTT.

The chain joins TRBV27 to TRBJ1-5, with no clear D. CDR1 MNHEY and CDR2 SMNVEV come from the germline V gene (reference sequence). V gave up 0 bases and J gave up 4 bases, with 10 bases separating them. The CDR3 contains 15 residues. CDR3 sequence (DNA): TGTGCCAGCAGTTTATCTGGCAGAAATAATCAGCCCCAGCATTTT. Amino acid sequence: CASSLSGRNNQPQHF.

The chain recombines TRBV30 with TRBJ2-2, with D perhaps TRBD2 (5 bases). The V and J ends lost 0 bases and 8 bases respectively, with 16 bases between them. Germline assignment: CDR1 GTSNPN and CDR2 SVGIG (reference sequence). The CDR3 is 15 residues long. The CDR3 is CAWSVLDWVRGELFF. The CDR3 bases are TGTGCCTGGAGTGTTTTGGACTGGGTCAGGGGGGAGCTGTTTTTT.

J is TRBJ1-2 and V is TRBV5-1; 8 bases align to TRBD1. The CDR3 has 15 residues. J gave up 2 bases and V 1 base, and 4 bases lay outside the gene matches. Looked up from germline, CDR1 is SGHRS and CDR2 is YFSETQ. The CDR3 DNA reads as TGCGCCAGCAGCTTGACCCGGACAGGGAACTATGGCTACACCTTC. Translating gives CASSLTRTGNYGYTF.

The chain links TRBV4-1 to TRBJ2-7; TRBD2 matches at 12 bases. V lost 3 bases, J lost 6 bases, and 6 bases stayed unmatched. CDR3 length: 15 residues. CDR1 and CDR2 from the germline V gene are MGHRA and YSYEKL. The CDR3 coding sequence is TGCGCCAGCAGCCACAAGACTAGCGGGAGTAGCGAGCAGTACTTC. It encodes CASSHKTSGSSEQYF.

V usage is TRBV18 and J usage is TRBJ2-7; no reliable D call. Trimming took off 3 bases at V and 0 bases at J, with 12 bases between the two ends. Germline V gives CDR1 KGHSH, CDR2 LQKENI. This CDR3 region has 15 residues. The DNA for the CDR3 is TGTGCCAGCTCACCCGAAGTCCGGTCCTCCTACGAGCAGTACTTC. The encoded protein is CASSPEVRSSYEQYF. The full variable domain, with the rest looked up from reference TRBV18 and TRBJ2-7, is NAGVMQNPRHLVRRRGQEARLRCSPMKGHSHVYWYRQLPEEGLKFMVYLQKENIIDESGMPKERFSAEFPKEGPSILRIQQVVRGDSAAYFCASSPEVRSSYEQYFGPGTRLTVT.

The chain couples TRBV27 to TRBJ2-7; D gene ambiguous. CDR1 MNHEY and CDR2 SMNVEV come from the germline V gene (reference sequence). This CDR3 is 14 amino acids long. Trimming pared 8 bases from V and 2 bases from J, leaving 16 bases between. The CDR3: CASPTPKVPYEQYF. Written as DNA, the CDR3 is TGTGCCAGCCCCACTCCGAAGGTTCCCTACGAGCAGTACTTC.

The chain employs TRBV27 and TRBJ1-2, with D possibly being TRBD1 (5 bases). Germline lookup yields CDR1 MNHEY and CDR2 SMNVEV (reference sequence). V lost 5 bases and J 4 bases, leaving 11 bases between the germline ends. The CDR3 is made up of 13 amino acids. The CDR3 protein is CASSLRTGYGYTF. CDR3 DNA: TGTGCCAGCAGTCTTCGAACAGGCTATGGCTACACCTTC.

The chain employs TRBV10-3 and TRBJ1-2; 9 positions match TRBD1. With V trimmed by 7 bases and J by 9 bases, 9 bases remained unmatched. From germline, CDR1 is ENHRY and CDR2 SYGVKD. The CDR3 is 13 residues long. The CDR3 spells CAITRGDRDRYTF. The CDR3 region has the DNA TGTGCCATCACCCGTGGGGACAGGGATCGCTACACCTTC.

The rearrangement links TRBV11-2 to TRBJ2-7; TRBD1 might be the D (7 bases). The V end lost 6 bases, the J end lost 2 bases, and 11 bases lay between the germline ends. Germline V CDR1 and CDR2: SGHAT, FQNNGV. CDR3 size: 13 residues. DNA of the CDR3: TGTGCCAGCAGGGAGGGGACAGCCTACGAGCAGTACTTC. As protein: CASREGTAYEQYF.

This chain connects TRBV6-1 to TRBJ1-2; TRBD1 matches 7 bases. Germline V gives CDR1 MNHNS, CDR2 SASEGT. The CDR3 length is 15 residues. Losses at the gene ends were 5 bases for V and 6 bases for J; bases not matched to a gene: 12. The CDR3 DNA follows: TGTGCCAGCAGTTCACCCCGACAGGGAGGAAATGGCTACACCTTC. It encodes CASSSPRQGGNGYTF.

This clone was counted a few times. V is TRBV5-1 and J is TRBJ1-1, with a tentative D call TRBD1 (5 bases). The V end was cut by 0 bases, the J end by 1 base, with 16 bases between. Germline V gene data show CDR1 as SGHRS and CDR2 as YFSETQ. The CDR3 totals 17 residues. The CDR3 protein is CASSLGVGAHQNTEAFF. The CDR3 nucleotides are TGCGCCAGCAGCTTGGGGGTAGGGGCCCACCAGAACACTGAAGCTTTCTTT.

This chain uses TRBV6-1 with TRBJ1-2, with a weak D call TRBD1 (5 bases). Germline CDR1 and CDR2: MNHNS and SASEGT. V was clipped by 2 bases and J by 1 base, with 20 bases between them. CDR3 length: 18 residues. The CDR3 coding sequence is TGTGCCAGCAGTGAATACCAGGGCCGATTTGGCAGTAACTATGGCTACACCTTC. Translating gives CASSEYQGRFGSNYGYTF.

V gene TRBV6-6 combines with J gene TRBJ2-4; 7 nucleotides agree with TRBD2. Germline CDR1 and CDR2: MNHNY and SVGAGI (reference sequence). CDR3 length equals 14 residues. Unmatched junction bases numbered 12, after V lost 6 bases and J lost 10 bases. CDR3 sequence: CASSSLAGDNIQYF. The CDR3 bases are TGTGCCAGCAGCTCCCTTGCGGGAGATAATATTCAGTACTTC.

CDR3 in amino acids: CASSQDDLKAGNYGYTF. CDR3 nucleotide sequence: TGCGCCAGCAGCCAAGATGATCTTAAGGCGGGAAACTATGGCTACACCTTC. This chain connects TRBV4-1 to TRBJ1-2, with D unclear. The V end was cut by 0 bases, the J end by 2 bases, with 16 bases between. The CDR3 totals 17 residues. Per germline, CDR1 MGHRA and CDR2 YSYEKL.

The CDR3 coding sequence is TGTGCCAGCAGCTTAACAGCGAGCGCTTTCTTT. It encodes CASSLTASAFF. J is TRBJ1-1 and V is TRBV11-2; D gene ambiguous. With 2 bases removed from V and 11 bases from J, the gap between germline ends came to 9 bases. Germline-derived CDR1 and CDR2 are SGHAT and FQNNGV. The CDR3 spans 11 residues.

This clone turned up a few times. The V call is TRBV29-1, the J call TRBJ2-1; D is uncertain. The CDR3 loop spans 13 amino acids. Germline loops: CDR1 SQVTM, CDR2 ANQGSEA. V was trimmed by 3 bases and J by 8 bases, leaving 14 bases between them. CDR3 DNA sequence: TGCAGCGTTGACCGGTCCGGCTTTGATGAGCAGTTCTTC. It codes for CSVDRSGFDEQFF.

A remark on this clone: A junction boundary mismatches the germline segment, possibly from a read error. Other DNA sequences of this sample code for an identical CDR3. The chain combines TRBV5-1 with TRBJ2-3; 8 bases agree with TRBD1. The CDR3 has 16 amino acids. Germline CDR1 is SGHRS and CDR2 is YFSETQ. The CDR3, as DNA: TGCGCCAGCAGCTTGGAAGGCAGGGGGCCCACAGACACGCAGTATTTT. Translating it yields CASSLEGRGPTDTQYF.

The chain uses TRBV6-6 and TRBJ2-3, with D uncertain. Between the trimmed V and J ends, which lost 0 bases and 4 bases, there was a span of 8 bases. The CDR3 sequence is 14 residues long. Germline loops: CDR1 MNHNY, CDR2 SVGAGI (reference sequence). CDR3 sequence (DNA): TGTGCCAGCAGTTACTCGAGTACATCAGATACGCAGTATTTT. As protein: CASSYSSTSDTQYF.

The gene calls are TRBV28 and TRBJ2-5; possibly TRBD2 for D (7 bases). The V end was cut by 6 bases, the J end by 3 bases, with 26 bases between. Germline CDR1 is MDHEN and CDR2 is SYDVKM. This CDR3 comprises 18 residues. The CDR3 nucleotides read TGTGCCAGCAGCCCCACCGGCCCGCTCGGGGGGCTTGAAGAGACCCAGTACTTC. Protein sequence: CASSPTGPLGGLEETQYF.

Written as DNA, the CDR3 is TGTGCCAGCTCACTGTATCCCGGGACAGGGGGGATGGCCCAGCCCCAGCATTTT. This encodes CASSLYPGTGGMAQPQHF. This chain connects TRBV18 to TRBJ1-5; 11 bases fit TRBD1. Germline CDR1 reads KGHSH; CDR2 reads LQKENI. CDR3 length: 18 residues. The V segment lost 4 bases and the J segment 7 bases; nucleotides outside the gene matches: 15.

The CDR3 loop reads CASSYRGQYNTGELFF. CDR3 in DNA: TGTGCCAGCAGTTACCGGGGACAGTATAACACCGGGGAGCTGTTTTTT. The chain combines TRBV6-5 with TRBJ2-2; 7 nucleotides align to TRBD1. The V gene's germline CDR1 is MNHEY and CDR2 SVGAGI. Unmatched junction bases numbered 5, after V lost 2 bases and J lost 2 bases. CDR3 length equals 16 residues.

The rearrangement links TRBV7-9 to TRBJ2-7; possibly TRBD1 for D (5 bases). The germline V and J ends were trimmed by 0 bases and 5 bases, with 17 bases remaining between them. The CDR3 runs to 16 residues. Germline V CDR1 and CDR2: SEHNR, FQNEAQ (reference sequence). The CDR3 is CASSLARQGRPNEQYF. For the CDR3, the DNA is TGTGCCAGCAGCTTAGCGAGGCAGGGCCGGCCCAACGAGCAGTACTTC.

The CDR3 sequence is CASSQEGWLTTGELFF. DNA for the CDR3: TGCGCCAGCAGCCAAGAAGGGTGGCTTACCACCGGGGAGCTGTTTTTT. The rearrangement links TRBV4-3 to TRBJ2-2; D not certain. V dropped 0 bases and J dropped 4 bases, with 12 bases sitting between them. Germline V gene sequence: CDR1 LGHNA, CDR2 YSLEER. The CDR3 is 16 residues long.

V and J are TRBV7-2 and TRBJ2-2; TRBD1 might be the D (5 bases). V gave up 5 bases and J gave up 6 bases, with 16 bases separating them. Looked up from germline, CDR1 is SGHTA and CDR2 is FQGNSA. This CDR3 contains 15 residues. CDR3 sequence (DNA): TGTGCCAGCAGCCTGATTCAGGGTCCCCCCGGGGAGCTGTTTTTT. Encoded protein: CASSLIQGPPGELFF.

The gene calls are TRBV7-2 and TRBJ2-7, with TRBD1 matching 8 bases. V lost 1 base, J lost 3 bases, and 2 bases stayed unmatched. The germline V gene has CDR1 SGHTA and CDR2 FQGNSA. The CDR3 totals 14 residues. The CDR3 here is CASSLGQGFYEQYF. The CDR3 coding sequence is TGTGCCAGCAGCTTAGGACAGGGGTTCTACGAGCAGTACTTC. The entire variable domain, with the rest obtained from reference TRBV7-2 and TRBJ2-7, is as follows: GAGVSQSPSNKVTEKGKDVELRCDPISGHTALYWYRQSLGQGLEFLIYFQGNSAPDKSGLPSDRFSAERTGGSVSTLTIQRTQQEDSAVYLCASSLGQGFYEQYFGPGTRLTVT.

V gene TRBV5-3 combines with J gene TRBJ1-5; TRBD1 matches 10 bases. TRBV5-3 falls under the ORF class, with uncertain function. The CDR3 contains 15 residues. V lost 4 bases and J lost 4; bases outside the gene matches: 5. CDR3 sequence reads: CARSIRDRGNQPQHF. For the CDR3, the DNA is TGTGCCAGAAGCATCCGGGACAGGGGAAATCAGCCCCAGCATTTT.

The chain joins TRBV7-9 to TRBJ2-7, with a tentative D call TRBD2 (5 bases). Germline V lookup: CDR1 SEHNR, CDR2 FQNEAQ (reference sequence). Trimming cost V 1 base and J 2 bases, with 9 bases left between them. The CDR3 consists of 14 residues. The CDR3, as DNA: TGTGCCAGCAGCTTAGGAGGGAGCGCCTACGAGCAGTACTTC. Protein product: CASSLGGSAYEQYF. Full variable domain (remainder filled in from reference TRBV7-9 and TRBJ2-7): DTGVSQNPRHKITKRGQNVTFRCDPISEHNRLYWYRQTLGQGPEFLTYFQNEAQLEKSRLLSDRFSAERPKGSFSTLEIQRTEQGDSAMYLCASSLGGSAYEQYFGPGTRLTVT.

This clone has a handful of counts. The CDR3 DNA follows: TGTGCCAGCAGCCCAACAACCTCCTACGAGCAGTACTTC. This encodes CASSPTTSYEQYF. The chain is built from TRBV7-8 and TRBJ2-7; D gene uncertain. This CDR3 has 13 amino acids. Germline CDR1 is SGHVS and CDR2 is FQNEAQ. Trimming left V 5 bases short and J 0 bases short, with 8 bases between. Full variable domain (rest looked up from reference TRBV7-8 and TRBJ2-7): GAGVSQSPRYKVAKRGQDVALRCDPISGHVSLFWYQQALGQGPEFLTYFQNEAQLDKSGLPSDRFFAERPEGSVSTLKIQRTQQEDSAVYLCASSPTTSYEQYFGPGTRLTVT.

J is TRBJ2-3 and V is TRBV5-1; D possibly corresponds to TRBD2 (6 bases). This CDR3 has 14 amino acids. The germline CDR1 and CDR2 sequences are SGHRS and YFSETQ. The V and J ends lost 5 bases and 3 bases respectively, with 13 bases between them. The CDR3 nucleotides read TGCGCCAGCAGGGAGGGAGGAAGGACAGATACGCAGTATTTT. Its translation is CASREGGRTDTQYF.